A selection of T cell receptor beta chains follows, all from one sample in a study of blood T cells in healthy people across ages. TCRdb used MiXCR to reprocess the 5' RACE reads, holding one entry per CDR3 protein. The sample shows around 1,600,000 distinct CDR3 sequences, approximately 42% of them seen only once. Sequenced input: blood. The receptor set was obtained from a woman under 30 in good health. Each CDR3 is given with its conserved first and last residue. D genes are given only for firm matches. Size tells how often a clone was seen (once, few, many) or the class of an expanded clone, and some rows leave it out.

V: TRBV13; size: .; D: .; J: TRBJ2-7; CDR3: CASSPLGQSSSYEQYF; DNA: TGTGCCAGCAGCCCCCTCGGACAGAGTAGCTCCTACGAGCAGTACTTC
V: TRBV21-1; size: .; D: .; J: TRBJ2-7; CDR3: CASSKAAPGHLYEQYF; DNA: TGTGCCAGCAGCAAAGCCGCCCCGGGACATCTCTACGAGCAGTACTTC
V: TRBV7-2; size: few; D: .; J: TRBJ2-5; CDR3: CASSLEADQYF; DNA: TGTGCCAGCAGCTTAGAGGCAGATCAGTACTTC
V: TRBV2; size: few; D: .; J: TRBJ2-1; CDR3: CASRETGHNEQFF; DNA: TGTGCCAGCAGGGAGACAGGACACAATGAGCAGTTCTTC
V: TRBV15; size: .; D: TRBD1; J: TRBJ2-7; CDR3: CATSRQGATYEQYF; DNA: TGTGCCACCAGCAGACAGGGGGCGACCTACGAGCAGTACTTC
V: TRBV12-3/TRBV12-4; size: few; D: .; J: TRBJ2-7; CDR3: CASSISPSYEQYF; DNA: TGTGCCAGCAGTATAAGTCCCTCCTACGAGCAGTACTTC
V: TRBV5-1; size: .; D: TRBD2; J: TRBJ2-1; CDR3: CASSSYSGGYEQFF; DNA: TGCGCCAGCAGCTCATACAGCGGGGGCTATGAGCAGTTCTTC
V: TRBV5-8; size: .; D: .; J: TRBJ1-2; CDR3: CASSWRGAGGYTF; DNA: TGTGCCAGCAGCTGGCGGGGGGCCGGTGGCTACACCTTC
V: TRBV12-3/TRBV12-4; size: once; D: TRBD2; J: TRBJ2-3; CDR3: CASTYSGGARNTQYF; DNA: TGTGCCAGCACCTATAGCGGGGGGGCGCGGAATACGCAGTATTTT
V: TRBV12-3/TRBV12-4; size: few; D: .; J: TRBJ2-7; CDR3: CASRDVSSYEQYF; DNA: TGTGCCAGCAGGGACGTGAGCTCCTACGAGCAGTACTTC
V: TRBV27; size: .; D: .; J: TRBJ2-1; CDR3: CASSLSGVRIGNEQFF; DNA: TGTGCCAGCAGTTTATCGGGGGTCAGGATTGGTAATGAGCAGTTCTTC
V: TRBV4-3; size: .; D: TRBD1; J: TRBJ1-3; CDR3: CASSQDPRGSGNTIYF; DNA: TGCGCCAGCAGCCAAGATCCCAGGGGGTCTGGAAACACCATATATTTT
V: TRBV3-1; size: .; D: TRBD2; J: TRBJ2-1; CDR3: CASSQALAVDEQFF; DNA: TGTGCCAGCAGCCAAGCACTAGCGGTGGATGAGCAGTTCTTC
V: TRBV19; size: .; D: .; J: TRBJ1-5; CDR3: CASSSGAEYQPQHF; DNA: TGTGCCAGTAGCTCGGGGGCGGAATATCAGCCCCAGCATTTT
V: TRBV4-3; size: .; D: TRBD2; J: TRBJ2-1; CDR3: CASSQGPSGAYEQFF; DNA: TGCGCCAGCAGCCAAGGCCCTAGCGGGGCCTATGAGCAGTTCTTC
V: TRBV20-1; size: .; D: TRBD1; J: TRBJ2-1; CDR3: CSATGTGGKYNKQFF; DNA: TGCAGTGCAACCGGGACAGGGGGAAAATACAATAAGCAGTTCTTC
V: TRBV6-5; size: few; D: .; J: TRBJ2-5; CDR3: CASSYSLPITGTWETQYF; DNA: TGTGCCAGCAGTTACTCCCTTCCCATCACAGGGACTTGGGAGACCCAGTACTTC
V: TRBV24-1; size: .; D: TRBD2; J: TRBJ2-2; CDR3: CATGRGYTGELFF; DNA: TGTGCCACCGGGAGGGGATACACCGGGGAGCTGTTTTTT